What follows are 22 T cell receptor beta chains derived from one specimen sequenced in a study of T cell responses to AZD1222 COVID-19 vaccine. Generated by immunoSEQ multiplex PCR, the TCRdb table keeps only in-frame clones and is missing some. The table has 150,000 to 200,000 clones, roughly 88% seen once. Specimen: peripheral blood, collected on day 0 of AZD1222 vaccination. Source of these receptors: an adult in good health.

V is TRBV6-5 and J is TRBJ2-2, with TRBD2 matching over 8 bases. Germline V gene lookup returns CDR1 MNHEY and CDR2 SVGAGI. J lost 6 bases, V lost 6 bases, and 9 bases had no gene match. CDR3 length: 15 residues. CDR3 in amino acids: CASSLGTSDAGELFF. The CDR3 nucleotides are TGTGCCAGCAGCTTAGGGACTAGTGATGCCGGGGAGCTGTTTTTT.

This clone came up once. The chain joins TRBV27 to TRBJ2-7; TRBD2 matches 10 bases. CDR1 is MNHEY and CDR2 is SMNVEV in the germline V gene (reference sequence). This CDR3 comprises 15 residues. Unmatched junction bases numbered 6, after V lost 5 bases and J lost 2 bases. CDR3 bases: TGTGCCAGCAGTCGACTAGCGGGTGACACCTACGAGCAGTACTTC. This sequence encodes CASSRLAGDTYEQYF.

This chain links TRBV27 with TRBJ2-1; maybe TRBD1 (6 bases). Germline CDR1 MNHEY, CDR2 SMNVEV (reference sequence). The CDR3 has 15 amino acids. Between the trimmed V and J ends, which lost 4 bases and 5 bases, there was a span of 15 bases. CDR3 coding DNA: TGTGCCAGCAGTTCACAACAGGGTGGAAACAATGAGCAGTTCTTC. Protein sequence: CASSSQQGGNNEQFF.

The V and J genes are TRBV3-1 (or the pseudogene TRBV3-2) and TRBJ1-2; D perhaps matches TRBD1 (6 bases). Germline V lookup: CDR1 LGHDT, CDR2 YNNKEL (reference sequence). V was clipped by 8 bases and J by 6 bases, with 16 bases between them. The length of the CDR3 is 13 residues. The CDR3: CASGYTGYHGYTF. The DNA for the CDR3 is TGTGCCAGCGGCTACACAGGGTATCATGGCTACACCTTC.

The chain combines TRBV19 with TRBJ1-1, with no clear D. Germline loops: CDR1 LNHDA, CDR2 SQIVND (reference sequence). The CDR3 consists of 15 residues. The V gene lost 5 bases and the J gene lost 3 bases, with 16 bases spanning the gap. The CDR3 loop reads CASSPDLNPHTEAFF. The DNA for the CDR3 is TGTGCCAGTAGTCCGGACCTCAACCCACACACTGAAGCTTTCTTT.

This clone was observed once. V and J are TRBV14 and TRBJ2-7; D call uncertain. Trimming took off 5 bases at V and 3 bases at J, with 14 bases between the two ends. The CDR3 is 14 amino acids. Germline V gene sequence: CDR1 SGHDN, CDR2 FVKESK. The CDR3 loop is CASSFNLGNYEQYF. In nucleotides, the CDR3 is TGTGCCAGCAGCTTTAACCTAGGCAACTACGAGCAGTACTTC.

The chain links TRBV5-6 to TRBJ2-3; 11 bases match TRBD2. Germline values: CDR1 SGHDT, CDR2 YYEEEE. The CDR3 loop spans 17 amino acids. V shed 2 bases, J shed 2 bases, and the junction held 7 bases outside the gene matches. CDR3: CASSFSGGGPYTDTQYF. CDR3 nucleotides: TGTGCCAGCAGCTTTAGCGGGGGGGGACCCTACACAGATACGCAGTATTTT.

The genes are TRBV14 and TRBJ2-7, with D uncertain. This CDR3 has 11 residues. Germline assignment: CDR1 SGHDN and CDR2 FVKESK. V gave up 3 bases and J gave up 6 bases, with 6 bases separating them. In nucleotides, the CDR3 is TGTGCCAGCAGCCACGCCCTCGAGCAGTACTTC. Encoded protein: CASSHALEQYF.

The chain employs TRBV12-3 or TRBV12-4 and TRBJ1-2, with TRBD1 identical over 10 bases. The CDR3 has 13 residues. With 10 bases clipped from V and 5 bases from J, the junction kept 7 bases outside the gene matches. The CDR3 loop is CATAGQGGYGYTF. The CDR3 DNA reads as TGTGCCACGGCTGGACAGGGGGGTTATGGCTACACCTTC.

The chain uses TRBV11-1 and TRBJ2-3; D gene uncertain. Germline-derived CDR1 and CDR2 are SGHAT and FQDESV (reference sequence). V gave up 1 base and J gave up 2 bases, with 10 bases separating them. This CDR3 is 15 amino acids long. CDR3 loop: CASSLGASPTDTQYF. The CDR3 nucleotides read TGTGCCAGCAGCTTAGGTGCCAGCCCCACAGATACGCAGTATTTT. The variable domain in full, completed from reference TRBV11-1 and TRBJ2-3, reads EAEVAQSPRYKITEKSQAVAFWCDPISGHATLYWYRQILGQGPELLVQFQDESVVDDSQLPKDRFSAERLKGVDSTLKIQPAELGDSAMYLCASSLGASPTDTQYFGPGTRLTVL.

V usage is TRBV7-3 and J usage is TRBJ2-7; 9 bases map to TRBD2. CDR1 is SGHTA and CDR2 is FQGTGA in the germline V gene. V was pared by 5 bases and J by 6 bases, with 14 bases of the junction left unmatched. CDR3 length equals 16 residues. DNA of the CDR3: TGTGCCAGCAGCCGTAGCGGGAGAACGGGAGCAGGCGAGCAGTACTTC. Translation: CASSRSGRTGAGEQYF.

This clone turned up a few times. V and J are TRBV13 and TRBJ2-7, with 10 bases aligning to TRBD1. CDR3 length equals 15 residues. After removal of 3 bases from V and 3 bases from J, the junction contained 5 bases not matched to a gene. Germline lookup yields CDR1 PRHDT and CDR2 FYEKMQ (reference sequence). Written as DNA, the CDR3 is TGTGCCAGCAGCTTTCGGGACAGGGGTGGCTACGAGCAGTACTTC. It encodes CASSFRDRGGYEQYF.

The rearrangement joins TRBV28 to TRBJ1-4; D may be TRBD1 (6 bases). The CDR3 loop spans 18 amino acids. The germline V gene has CDR1 MDHEN and CDR2 SYDVKM. The ends were cut back, 1 base at V and 3 bases at J, with 18 bases in the middle. CDR3 residues: CASSLSPGGRIANEKLFF. CDR3 nucleotides: TGTGCCAGCAGTTTATCCCCCGGGGGGCGCATAGCTAATGAAAAACTGTTTTTT. Looking up the rest from reference TRBV28 and TRBJ1-4 gives the full variable domain: DVKVTQSSRYLVKRTGEKVFLECVQDMDHENMFWYRQDPGLGLRLIYFSYDVKMKEKGDIPEGYSVSREKKERFSLILESASTNQTSMYLCASSLSPGGRIANEKLFFGSGTQLSVL.

This chain joins TRBV19 and TRBJ1-1; perhaps TRBD1 as D (6 bases). This CDR3 region has 13 residues. The germline V gene has CDR1 LNHDA and CDR2 SQIVND (reference sequence). Trimming pared 10 bases from V and 1 base from J, leaving 13 bases between. The CDR3 DNA is TGTGCCATTACGGGACAAGCGAACACTGAAGCTTTCTTT. It encodes CAITGQANTEAFF.

The chain employs TRBV9 and TRBJ1-1; D is unclear. The germline V and J ends were trimmed by 0 bases and 2 bases, with 5 bases remaining between them. Germline assignment: CDR1 SGDLS and CDR2 YYNGEE. The CDR3 runs 13 residues. Here the CDR3 reads CASSVEDNTEAFF. Written as DNA, the CDR3 is TGTGCCAGCAGCGTAGAAGACAACACTGAAGCTTTCTTT.

V usage is TRBV12-3 or TRBV12-4 and J usage is TRBJ2-2; no reliable D call. The CDR3 has 11 residues. Trimming cost V 5 bases and J 6 bases, with 4 bases left between them. This CDR3 reads CASSPPGELFF. CDR3 DNA: TGTGCCAGCAGTCCCCCCGGGGAGCTGTTTTTT.

This sequence joins TRBV30 and TRBJ1-1; D is uncertain. CDR1 GTSNPN and CDR2 SVGIG come from the germline V gene (reference sequence). The CDR3 spans 13 residues. V was cut by 2 bases and J by 1 base, with 8 bases left in between. The DNA of the CDR3 is TGTGCCTGGAGTTTGATCGGGAACACTGAAGCTTTCTTT. Translation: CAWSLIGNTEAFF.

The chain couples TRBV9 to TRBJ2-3, with 8 bases that match TRBD2. Germline CDR1 is SGDLS and CDR2 is YYNGEE. The CDR3 is 16 residues long. The junction had 13 bases not matched to a gene; V was cut back by 4 bases and J by 6 bases. The CDR3 loop reads CASSMRGASGSDTQYF. The CDR3 nucleotides are TGTGCCAGCAGCATGCGAGGAGCCAGCGGGAGCGATACGCAGTATTTT.

The rearrangement links TRBV9 to TRBJ1-5; no clear D gene. Deletions cut 6 bases from V and 1 base from J, with 14 bases between. CDR1 and CDR2 (germline): SGDLS, YYNGEE. The CDR3 loop spans 15 amino acids. CDR3 amino acids: CASTSGLGSNQPQHF. DNA for the CDR3: TGTGCCAGCACTTCCGGTCTGGGAAGCAATCAGCCCCAGCATTTT.

V and J are TRBV5-6 and TRBJ1-5, with 10 bases aligning to TRBD1. This CDR3 has 14 amino acids. Germline values: CDR1 SGHDT, CDR2 YYEEEE. V gave up 3 bases and J gave up 5 bases; unmatched junction bases: 2. CDR3 sequence (DNA): TGTGCCAGCAGCTGGGGGACAGGGGATCAGCCCCAGCATTTT. This encodes CASSWGTGDQPQHF.

The genes are TRBV5-1 and TRBJ2-3; D could derive from TRBD1 or TRBD2 (5 bases each). Germline V gene sequence: CDR1 SGHRS, CDR2 YFSETQ. The CDR3 totals 16 residues. The ends were cut back, 4 bases at V and 2 bases at J, with 17 bases in the middle. CDR3 protein: CASSAAGTGPTDTQYF. Here the CDR3 DNA reads TGCGCCAGCAGCGCTGCTGGGACGGGACCCACAGATACGCAGTATTTT.

The chain is built from TRBV7-3 and TRBJ2-1, with TRBD2 identical over 7 bases. The V gene's germline CDR1 is SGHTA and CDR2 FQGTGA. V was clipped by 5 bases and J by 6 bases; unmatched bases: 7. This CDR3 is 14 amino acids long. CDR3 sequence reads: CASSRRGRGNEQFF. The CDR3 coding sequence is TGTGCCAGCAGCCGCCGGGGGAGGGGCAATGAGCAGTTCTTC. The entire variable domain, with the rest obtained from reference TRBV7-3 and TRBJ2-1, is as follows: GAGVSQTPSNKVTEKGKYVELRCDPISGHTALYWYRQSLGQGPEFLIYFQGTGAADDSGLPNDRFFAVRPEGSVSTLKIQRTERGDSAVYLCASSRRGRGNEQFFGPGTRLTVL.